This T cell receptor (beta chain) is from a study of HIV-infected children after antiretroviral therapy interruption (dated by TCRdb to the late 2010s). As for the study more broadly: The study included eight children, four on planned treatment interruption and four on continuous treatment, and all eight had a CD4+ count above 500 and a viral load below 50 copies/ml. The interruption group had a median age of about 9.5 years, compared with 7 to 8 years in the continuous treatment group. Most participating children had recorded exposure to EBV and CMV. For the interruption arm, samples were taken at week 0, at week 12, at the end of interruption (week 24 or 48), and roughly 3 years after the study ended. For the continuous-treatment arm, samples from the corresponding weeks 0, 48 and 150 were analyzed. Alongside measurements of thymic output, the study compared TCR repertoires of children on planned treatment interruption with TCR repertoires of children on continuous antiretroviral treatment.

The receptor library was made with 3' RACE. TCR libraries were constructed from RNA with a 3' RACE protocol that used unique molecular identifiers to correct for PCR amplification bias. Amplicon libraries were pooled in groups of up to roughly 12 and sequenced on an Illumina MiSeq using v2 2x250 paired-end chemistry. Regarding the original processing steps: Reads were processed with Decombinator to assign V and J genes and CDR3, with barcode-based error and PCR bias correction. Repertoires were subsampled to equal depth before Gini coefficients were calculated with the R ineq package. CDR3 similarity was assessed with GLIPH, Hamming distance and a shared triplet metric. TCRdb reran the public reads through fastp at Q25 and MiXCR, keeping productive beta chains. Identical CDR3 protein sequences are pooled into one entry, listed with their most common genes and DNA. In this record, the V and J calls reflect TCRdb's handling and not the investigators' own analysis. The table for this sample lists about 89,000 distinct CDR3 sequences; 6.9% of them were counted only once. The ten largest clones take up roughly 1.1% of the sample.

The treatment or condition label, as the study defines it: PENTA 11 planned treatment interruption arm or continuous ART arm. Children from the United Kingdom aged 2 to 15 years who had been given at least three-drug ART for at least 24 weeks were enrolled as participants. Cryopreserved PBMCs containing at least 5 million viable cells were needed, and several candidate patients were excluded because their viable PBMC yield was low. Using a FACSAria III cell sorter, naive CD4+ CD45RA+ CD45RO- T cells were FACS-sorted out of thawed PBMCs. After sorting, the cells were fixed and RNA was extracted first with the RNeasy FFPE kit and then with the RNeasy Micro kit. CDR1 and CDR2 (LNHDA, SQIVND) derive from the germline V gene (reference sequence). The CDR3 spans 13 residues, from the cysteine through the phenylalanine. Only the CDR3 portion is preserved as DNA: 39 bases, with reading frame beginning at the first base. At the junction V is shortened by 5 bases and J by 5 bases; bases outside the gene matches: 5.

Broad study findings and their caveats: Minor non-naive CD45RA+ populations such as EMRA or stem memory cells might have been included among the sorted CD45RA+ naive cells. The low number of patients is regarded as a limitation, and the data should be interpreted with caution. An increase in the naive CD4+ Gini coefficient was observed by the end of treatment interruption, suggesting clonal expansion, and a return to baseline was observed by 3 years. In naive CD4+ repertoires of PTI patients, reduced CDR3 sharing between time points was observed after interruption began, whereas many sequences were found to be shared between end of interruption and 3 years later.

A word on this clonotype: The antigen this receptor binds is unknown. There are no base qualities to consult, and no much larger clone falls within one base.

Recombination joined TRBV19 with TRBJ2-5; the junction holds 7 bases that match TRBD1. Sequenced here: CD45RA+ CD4+ T cells from PBMCs, pooled from several time points, sampled from a donor given antiretroviral therapy, either interrupted or continuous. Taken with the paper, the label for cell subset or site translates to: naive CD4+ CD45RA+ CD45RO- T cells. The clonotype was recovered from a pool of human donors with HIV. In nucleotide form, the sequence is TGTGCCAGTAGTGGTTCGACAGGGGAGACCCAGTACTTC. Its translation reads: CASSGSTGETQYF.